These 20 T cell receptor beta chains were sequenced from one sample in a study of regulatory T cells in long-lasting Graves disease. The time point was: persistent/refractory GD, antithyroid drugs over 5 years with positive TRAb. The authors made the TCR library using RNA they extracted from PBMCs. iRepertoire HTBI primers and Arm-PCR of CDR3 regions built TCR beta libraries. Each CDR3 protein gets one entry after TCRdb re-called the multiplex PCR reads with MiXCR. This sample carries 500,000 to 700,000 distinct CDR3 sequences, around 30% of them seen once, and the ten largest clones take about 42%. Material: peripheral blood mononuclear cells (PBMCs), obtained when the disease was refractory, from a patient treated with antithyroid drugs. Receptor source: a female donor with Graves disease.

J is TRBJ1-1 and V is TRBV15, with D unclear. V lost 5 bases to trimming and J lost 1 base, with 11 bases between them. The CDR3 runs to 14 residues. Per the germline V gene, CDR1 is LNHNV and CDR2 is YYDKDF (reference sequence). The CDR3 sequence is CATSPGRSNTEAFF. Written as DNA, the CDR3 is TGTGCCACCAGCCCTGGACGCTCGAACACTGAAGCTTTCTTT.

The chain links TRBV19 to TRBJ1-4; 8 bases map to TRBD1. CDR1 is LNHDA, CDR2 SQIVND, per germline (reference sequence). The length of the CDR3 is 14 residues. With 5 bases clipped from V and 8 bases from J, the junction kept 7 bases outside the gene matches. The CDR3 sequence: CASSLGQGEEKLFF. The CDR3, as DNA: TGTGCCAGTAGTCTTGGACAGGGAGAGGAAAAACTGTTTTTT.

This chain uses TRBV6-1 with TRBJ2-3; 10 bases are shared with TRBD2. The J segment lost 1 base and the V segment lost 2 bases, leaving 0 bases of the junction unmatched. There are 15 residues in the CDR3. Germline loops: CDR1 MNHNS, CDR2 SASEGT. In nucleotides, the CDR3 is TGTGCCAGCAGTGAAACTAGCGGGGGCACAGATACGCAGTATTTT. Protein: CASSETSGGTDTQYF.

The chain joins TRBV12-3 or TRBV12-4 to TRBJ1-1; 10 bases are a match to TRBD1. The CDR3 totals 15 residues. Germline trimming cut 4 bases from V and 6 bases from J; bases unmatched to any gene: 8. The CDR3 is CASSSPGQGKAEAFF. CDR3 sequence (DNA): TGTGCCAGCAGTTCCCCGGGACAGGGGAAGGCTGAAGCTTTCTTT.

The chain is built from TRBV13 and TRBJ2-7, with 7 bases aligning to TRBD2. The germline V gene has CDR1 PRHDT and CDR2 FYEKMQ (reference sequence). The J segment lost 1 base and the V segment lost 6 bases, leaving 12 bases of the junction unmatched. CDR3 length equals 16 residues. CDR3 in amino acids: CASRQFGGRESYEQYF. In nucleotides, the CDR3 is TGTGCCAGCAGACAATTCGGGGGGAGAGAGTCCTACGAGCAGTACTTC.

This clonotype was seen ten or more times. The CDR3 is CASQQSNQPQHF. The CDR3, as DNA: TGTGCCAGCCAACAAAGCAATCAGCCCCAGCATTTT. This chain links TRBV6-1 with TRBJ1-5; D unresolved. The CDR3 is 12 residues long. The V gene's germline CDR1 is MNHNS and CDR2 SASEGT. V was shortened by 8 bases and J by 1 base, with 6 bases between the two germline ends.

This clonotype came up many times. The J gene is TRBJ1-1, the V gene TRBV15, with 7 bases aligning to TRBD1. There are 12 residues in the CDR3. V was pared by 5 bases and J by 7 bases, with 4 bases of the junction left unmatched. Germline V gene lookup returns CDR1 LNHNV and CDR2 YYDKDF (reference sequence). The CDR3 coding sequence is TGTGCCACCAGCGCGCGACAGGGTGAAGCTTTCTTT. It yields the protein CATSARQGEAFF.

This chain connects TRBV20-1 to TRBJ2-7; possibly TRBD1 for D (6 bases). The CDR3 extends over 13 amino acids. Trimming removed 6 bases at V and 3 bases at J, with 15 bases between. CDR1 and CDR2 (germline): DFQATT, SNEGSKA (reference sequence). The CDR3 sequence is CSAGRTVNYEQYF. The CDR3 nucleotides are TGCAGTGCGGGAAGGACAGTCAACTACGAGCAGTACTTC.

This clonotype was detected a few times. This chain uses TRBV7-9 with TRBJ2-7, with a possible D match to TRBD2 (6 bases). The CDR3 runs 18 residues. Germline V gene data show CDR1 as SEHNR and CDR2 as FQNEAQ (reference sequence). V shed 4 bases and J shed 2 bases, with 24 bases lying between them. Written as DNA, the CDR3 is TGTGCCAGCAGCTCCCTCCGGGGGTTACGGCGGGGCACCTACGAGCAGTACTTC. Its translation: CASSSLRGLRRGTYEQYF.

This clonotype was seen only a few times. This chain joins TRBV24-1 and TRBJ1-2, with 8 bases matching TRBD1. The CDR3 is 15 residues long. The germline V gene has CDR1 KGHDR and CDR2 SFDVKD. V was pared by 3 bases and J by 1 base, with 3 bases of the junction left unmatched. The CDR3 nucleotides read TGTGCCACCAGTGATCCGACAGGGGATAACTATGGCTACACCTTC. Protein: CATSDPTGDNYGYTF.

The sample holds a few counts of this clonotype. The V call is TRBV30, the J call TRBJ1-1, with a weak D call TRBD1 (5 bases). The germline V gene has CDR1 GTSNPN and CDR2 SVGIG (reference sequence). The CDR3 spans 15 residues. With 4 bases removed from V and 4 bases from J, the gap between germline ends came to 19 bases. The CDR3 coding sequence is TGTGCCTGGATTCTAAACAGGTGGGAGATCACTGAAGCTTTCTTT. It encodes CAWILNRWEITEAFF.

This clonotype has ten or more counts. The chain links TRBV12-3 or TRBV12-4 to TRBJ1-2, with TRBD1 identical over 9 bases. The CDR3 runs to 13 residues. The V segment lost 0 bases and the J segment 13 bases; nucleotides outside the gene matches: 6. This CDR3 reads CASSLARDRVGTF. CDR3 bases: TGTGCCAGCAGTTTAGCCCGGGACAGGGTAGGCACCTTC.

A few counts support this clonotype. The gene calls are TRBV30 and TRBJ1-5; 10 bases align to TRBD1. This CDR3 is built from 14 residues. J lost 5 bases, V lost 1 base, and 2 bases had no gene match. Looked up from germline, CDR1 is GTSNPN and CDR2 is SVGIG (reference sequence). The CDR3 protein is CAWSAGQGHQPQHF. In DNA form, the CDR3 reads TGTGCCTGGAGTGCGGGACAGGGGCATCAGCCCCAGCATTTT.

This clonotype was counted between two and nine times. The CDR3 end shows no conserved phenylalanine or tryptophan, and so a read error is likely. Here the CDR3 DNA reads TGTGCCAGCAGTTTAGTTGAGGGTAATCAGCCCCAGCATCTT. Amino acids: CASSLVEGNQPQHL. This sequence joins TRBV12-3 or TRBV12-4 and TRBJ1-5; D is uncertain. The V gene lost 1 base and the J gene lost 4 bases, with 8 bases spanning the gap. This CDR3 region has 14 residues.

This clonotype occurred many times. The CDR3 here is CASSFQGQGPYEQYF. CDR3 bases: TGTGCCAGCAGTTTCCAGGGACAGGGACCCTACGAGCAGTACTTC. The rearrangement uses TRBV27 and TRBJ2-7; TRBD1 aligns across 9 bases. V lost 3 bases to trimming and J lost 2 bases; unmatched junction nucleotides: 5. Germline CDR1 reads MNHEY; CDR2 reads SMNVEV (reference sequence). This CDR3 contains 15 residues.

The rearrangement uses TRBV6-1 and TRBJ1-5; the match to TRBD1 covers 8 bases. The germline V gene has CDR1 MNHNS and CDR2 SASEGT. The J segment lost 3 bases and the V segment lost 7 bases, leaving 5 bases of the junction unmatched. This CDR3 comprises 14 residues. CDR3: CASMRQGNNQPQHF. The CDR3 DNA sequence: TGTGCCAGCATGCGACAGGGGAACAATCAGCCCCAGCATTTT.

The CDR3 region has the DNA TGCAGCGTTTTACCTCCGGGACAGCTGAACACTGAAGCTTTCTTT. As protein: CSVLPPGQLNTEAFF. The chain is built from TRBV29-1 and TRBJ1-1; 7 positions match TRBD1. The V gene's germline CDR1 is SQVTM and CDR2 ANQGSEA. This CDR3 is 15 amino acids long. V gave up 5 bases and J gave up 0 bases; unmatched junction bases: 9.

This chain joins TRBV7-9 and TRBJ1-2; D may be TRBD1 (6 bases). Trimming removed 1 base at V and 8 bases at J, with 14 bases between. The CDR3 totals 14 residues. In germline, CDR1 is SEHNR, CDR2 FQNEAQ (reference sequence). The CDR3 loop reads CASSLGRGASGYTF. The CDR3 region has the DNA TGTGCCAGCAGCTTAGGGAGGGGGGCGAGCGGCTACACCTTC. The whole variable domain, remainder taken from reference TRBV7-9 and TRBJ1-2, is DTGVSQNPRHKITKRGQNVTFRCDPISEHNRLYWYRQTLGQGPEFLTYFQNEAQLEKSRLLSDRFSAERPKGSFSTLEIQRTEQGDSAMYLCASSLGRGASGYTFGSGTRLTVV.

V is TRBV6-2 or TRBV6-3 and J is TRBJ2-3, with a tentative D call TRBD2 (6 bases). V was cut by 8 bases and J by 2 bases, with 14 bases left in between. This CDR3 contains 14 residues. The V gene's germline CDR1 is MNHEY and CDR2 SVGEGT. CDR3 coding DNA: TGTGCCAGCTCGGGGGAGCGCTCCACAGATACGCAGTATTTT. Protein: CASSGERSTDTQYF.

This clonotype was detected a few times. This chain links TRBV2 with TRBJ1-1; D possibly corresponds to TRBD1 (5 bases). Trimming pared 5 bases from V and 4 bases from J, leaving 8 bases between. The CDR3 sequence is 12 residues long. Germline CDR1 is SNHLY and CDR2 is FYNNEI. The CDR3 sequence: CASSMGGTEAFF. The CDR3 DNA is TGTGCCAGCAGTATGGGGGGCACTGAAGCTTTCTTT.